This record looks at one TCR beta chain sequence and its context. Its antigen is undetermined. This sample stems from a study of cytomegalovirus exposure and HLA in healthy donors. Across the study: Earlier, almost 120 million unique TCR beta sequences were recovered from about 200 million T cells by an analysis.

Primers for the PCR totalled 60 Vbeta and 13 Jbeta. Sequencing was performed with immunoSEQ multiplex PCR; in TCRdb, only in-frame clones are kept and a portion is missing. The sample lists about 98,000 clones; roughly 77% were seen once. The study, taken as a whole, reports: It was 164 TCR beta chains that were listed as cytomegalovirus-associated.

The source of this sequence is a man aged 40-55 years in good health and CMV-seronegative. The sequencing sample was made of PBMCs.

As DNA, the CDR3 is TGTGCCAGCAGCCCCGCGGGACAGGGACACATTCAGTACTTC. This translates into CASSPAGQGHIQYF. The chain employs TRBV13 and TRBJ2-4, with TRBD1 matching 9 bases. The CDR3 is made up of 14 amino acids. Trimming removed 5 bases from V and 8 bases from J; junction bases left unmatched: 7. CDR1 is PRHDT and CDR2 is FYEKMQ in the germline V gene (reference sequence). The variable domain in full, completed from reference TRBV13 and TRBJ2-4, reads AAGVIQSPRHLIKEKRETATLKCYPIPRHDTVYWYQQGPGQDPQFLISFYEKMQSDKGSIPDRFSAQQFSDYHSELNMSSLELGDSALYFCASSPAGQGHIQYFGAGTRLSVL.